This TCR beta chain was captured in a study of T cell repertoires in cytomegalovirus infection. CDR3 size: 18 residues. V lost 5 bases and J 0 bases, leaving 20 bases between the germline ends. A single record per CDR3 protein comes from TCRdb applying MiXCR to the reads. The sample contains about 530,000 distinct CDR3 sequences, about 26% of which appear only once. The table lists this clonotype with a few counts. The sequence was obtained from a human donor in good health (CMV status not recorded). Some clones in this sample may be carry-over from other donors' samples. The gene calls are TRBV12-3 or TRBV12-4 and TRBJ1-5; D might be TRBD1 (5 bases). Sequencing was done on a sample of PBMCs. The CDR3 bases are TGTGCCAGCAGTCCCGCTCGTGGCGGGGGGTATAGCAATCAGCCCCAGCATTTT. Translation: CASSPARGGGYSNQPQHF.